This T cell receptor beta chain was recovered during a study of blood T cell repertoires in COVID-19. The wider study: Some COVID-19 samples were acute and others convalescent; all came from the United States, Italy and Spain. PBMCs, B-cell-depleted T cells, or T cells provided the cDNA or gDNA that made up the material.

The CDR3 extends over 15 amino acids. Germline V lookup: CDR1 SGHNT, CDR2 YENEEA. The germline V and J ends were trimmed by 5 bases and 3 bases, with 15 bases remaining between them. In the authors' workflow: Amplification of reference gene primers provided the estimated nucleated cell counts. The protocol was immunoSEQ multiplex PCR, while the TCRdb copy is restricted to in-frame clones and leaves out a portion. V and J calls and clone size follow that table, whereas D and trimming were derived from the DNA. The sample records some 190,000 clones, 76% being singletons. This clonotype was sampled from a woman in her fifties or sixties with active or convalescent COVID-19. Sequenced input: peripheral blood. The genes are TRBV11-3 and TRBJ2-3; D is perhaps TRBD2 (6 bases). The CDR3 region is CASSVGGSGTDTQYF. The CDR3, as DNA: TGTGCCAGCAGCGTCGGAGGGTCGGGAACAGATACGCAGTATTTT.